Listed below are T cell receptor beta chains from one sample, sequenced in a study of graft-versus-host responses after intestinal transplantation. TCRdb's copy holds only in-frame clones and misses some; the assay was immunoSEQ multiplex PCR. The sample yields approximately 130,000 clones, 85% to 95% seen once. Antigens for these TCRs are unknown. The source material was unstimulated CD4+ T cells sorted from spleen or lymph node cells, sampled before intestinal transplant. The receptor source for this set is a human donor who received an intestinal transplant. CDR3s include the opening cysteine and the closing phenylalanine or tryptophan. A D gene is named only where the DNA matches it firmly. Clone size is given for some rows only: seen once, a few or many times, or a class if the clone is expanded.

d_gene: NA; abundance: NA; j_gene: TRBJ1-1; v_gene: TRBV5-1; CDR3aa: CASGTRDGNTEAFF; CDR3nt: TGCGCCAGCGGCACGAGGGACGGGAACACTGAAGCTTTCTTT
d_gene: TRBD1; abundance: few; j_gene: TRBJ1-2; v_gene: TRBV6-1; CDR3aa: CASSEVFGQGQGYTF; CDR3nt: TGTGCCAGCAGTGAAGTGTTCGGACAGGGGCAGGGCTACACCTTC
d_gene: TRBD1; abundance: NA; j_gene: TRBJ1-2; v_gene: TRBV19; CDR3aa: CATVGQVGYGYTF; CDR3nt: TGTGCCACCGTCGGACAGGTGGGCTATGGCTACACCTTC
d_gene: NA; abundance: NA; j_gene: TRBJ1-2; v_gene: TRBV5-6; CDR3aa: CASSSPRRPYGYTF; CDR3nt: TGTGCCAGCAGCTCCCCGCGAAGACCTTATGGCTACACCTTC
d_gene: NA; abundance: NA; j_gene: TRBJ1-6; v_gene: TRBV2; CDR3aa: CASSVEVNSPLHF; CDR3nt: TGTGCCAGCAGTGTCGAAGTAAATTCACCCCTCCACTTT
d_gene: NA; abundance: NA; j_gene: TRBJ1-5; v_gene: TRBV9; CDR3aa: CASSVGISNQPQHF; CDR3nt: TGTGCCAGCAGCGTCGGGATTAGCAATCAGCCCCAGCATTTT
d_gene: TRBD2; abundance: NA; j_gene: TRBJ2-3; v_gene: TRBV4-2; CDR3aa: CASSHLVGTSGGEPQYF; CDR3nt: TGTGCCAGCAGCCACCTCGTCGGGACTAGCGGGGGGGAGCCGCAGTATTTT
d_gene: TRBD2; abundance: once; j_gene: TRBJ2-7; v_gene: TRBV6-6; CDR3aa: CASSYLAGAPGYEQYF; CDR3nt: TGTGCCAGCAGTTATCTAGCGGGGGCCCCGGGCTACGAGCAGTACTTC
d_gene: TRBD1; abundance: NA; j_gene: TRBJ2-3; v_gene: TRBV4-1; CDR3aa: CASSTSPGTGPTDTQYF; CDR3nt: TGCGCCAGCAGCACCTCCCCCGGGACAGGCCCCACAGATACGCAGTATTTT
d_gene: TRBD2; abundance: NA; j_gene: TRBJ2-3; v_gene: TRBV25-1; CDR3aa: CASRDPGRGTQYF; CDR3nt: TGTGCCAGCAGAGACCCGGGGAGGGGCACGCAGTATTTT
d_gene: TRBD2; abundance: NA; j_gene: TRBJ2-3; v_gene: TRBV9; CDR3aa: CASSFRGGPTDTQYF; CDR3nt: TGTGCCAGCAGCTTCCGGGGGGGACCCACAGATACGCAGTATTTT
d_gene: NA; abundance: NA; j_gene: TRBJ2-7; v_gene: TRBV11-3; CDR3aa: CASSLGGTASSYEQYF; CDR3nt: TGTGCCAGCAGCTTAGGGGGGACGGCGAGCTCCTACGAGCAGTACTTC
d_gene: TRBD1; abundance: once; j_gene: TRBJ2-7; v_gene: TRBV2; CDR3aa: CAAKTGGSYEQYF; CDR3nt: TGTGCCGCAAAGACAGGGGGCTCCTACGAGCAGTACTTC
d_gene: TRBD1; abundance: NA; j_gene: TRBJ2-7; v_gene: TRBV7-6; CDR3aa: CASSALTGYYEQYF; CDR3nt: TGTGCCAGCAGCGCCTTGACAGGGTACTACGAGCAGTACTTC
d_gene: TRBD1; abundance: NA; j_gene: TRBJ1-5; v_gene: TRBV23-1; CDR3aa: CASSHSRDRENQPQHF; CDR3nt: TGCGCCAGCAGTCACTCCCGGGACAGGGAGAATCAGCCCCAGCATTTT
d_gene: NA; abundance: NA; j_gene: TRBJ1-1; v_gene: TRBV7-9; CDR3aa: CASSALGGTEAFF; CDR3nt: TGTGCCAGCAGCGCACTCGGGGGCACTGAAGCTTTCTTT
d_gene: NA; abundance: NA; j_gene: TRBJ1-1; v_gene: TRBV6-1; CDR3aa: CASSELGGAGTEAFF; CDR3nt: TGTGCCAGCAGTGAATTGGGGGGCGCGGGCACTGAAGCTTTCTTT
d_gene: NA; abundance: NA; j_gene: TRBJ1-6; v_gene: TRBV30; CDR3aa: CAGSDWGRSHSPLHF; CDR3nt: TGTGCCGGAAGCGACTGGGGCCGGTCACATTCACCCCTCCACTTT
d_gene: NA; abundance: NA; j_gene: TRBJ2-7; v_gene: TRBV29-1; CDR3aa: CSVETAYEQYF; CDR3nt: TGCAGCGTTGAAACAGCCTACGAGCAGTACTTC
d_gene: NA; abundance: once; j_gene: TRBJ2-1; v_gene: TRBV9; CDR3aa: CASSAQVERNEQFF; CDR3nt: TGTGCCAGCAGCGCCCAGGTCGAACGGAATGAGCAGTTCTTC
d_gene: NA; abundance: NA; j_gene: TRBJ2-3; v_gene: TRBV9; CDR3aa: CASSVVSTDTQYF; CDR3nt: TGTGCCAGCAGCGTAGTAAGTACAGATACGCAGTATTTT
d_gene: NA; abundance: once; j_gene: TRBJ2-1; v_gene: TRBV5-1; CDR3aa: CASSGGTEANEQFF; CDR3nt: TGCGCCAGCAGCGGGGGGACAGAGGCCAATGAGCAGTTCTTC
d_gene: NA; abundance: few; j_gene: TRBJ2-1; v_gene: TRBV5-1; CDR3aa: CASSLWGGDRDNEQFF; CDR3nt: TGCGCCAGCAGCTTGTGGGGTGGGGACCGAGACAATGAGCAGTTCTTC
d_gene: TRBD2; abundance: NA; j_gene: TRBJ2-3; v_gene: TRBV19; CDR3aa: CASSGGAADTQYF; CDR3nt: TGTGCCAGTTCGGGAGGGGCGGCAGATACGCAGTATTTT
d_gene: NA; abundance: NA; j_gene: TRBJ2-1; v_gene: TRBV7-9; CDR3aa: CASSHSGSTFYNEQFF; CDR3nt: TGTGCCAGCAGCCATAGCGGAAGTACGTTTTACAATGAGCAGTTCTTC
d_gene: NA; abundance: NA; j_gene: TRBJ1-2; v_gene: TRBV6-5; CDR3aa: CASTSHFGVSGYTF; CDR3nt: TGTGCCAGCACCAGCCATTTCGGGGTTTCTGGCTACACCTTC
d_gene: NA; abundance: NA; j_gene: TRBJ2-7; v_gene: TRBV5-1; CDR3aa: CASSLDYREQYF; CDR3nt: TGCGCCAGCAGCCTCGACTACCGGGAGCAGTACTTC
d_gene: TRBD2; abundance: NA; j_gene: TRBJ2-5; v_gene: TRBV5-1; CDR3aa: CASWTGGGAVETQYF; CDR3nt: TGCGCCAGCTGGACGGGCGGGGGGGCCGTAGAGACCCAGTACTTC
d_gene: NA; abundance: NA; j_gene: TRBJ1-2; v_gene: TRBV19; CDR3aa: CASSIFSRGPEYGYTF; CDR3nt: TGTGCCAGTAGTATATTCTCCCGGGGGCCGGAGTATGGCTACACCTTC
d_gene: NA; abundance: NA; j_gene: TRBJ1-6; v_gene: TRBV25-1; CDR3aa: CASSEWEPGNSPLHF; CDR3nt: TGTGCCAGCAGTGAATGGGAACCGGGGAATTCACCCCTCCACTTT
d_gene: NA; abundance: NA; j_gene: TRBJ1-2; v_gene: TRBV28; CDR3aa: CASSLPGQFYGYTF; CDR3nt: TGTGCCAGCAGTCTACCTGGACAGTTCTATGGCTACACCTTC
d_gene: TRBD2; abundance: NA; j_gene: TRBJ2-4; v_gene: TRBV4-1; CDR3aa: CASSLQSSGASGYNIQYF; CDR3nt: TGCGCCAGCAGCCTACAATCGAGCGGGGCATCTGGTTATAACATTCAGTACTTC
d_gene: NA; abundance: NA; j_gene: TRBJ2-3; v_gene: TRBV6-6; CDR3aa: CASALGTQSFTDTQYF; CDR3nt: TGTGCCAGCGCCCTCGGGACACAATCCTTCACAGATACGCAGTATTTT
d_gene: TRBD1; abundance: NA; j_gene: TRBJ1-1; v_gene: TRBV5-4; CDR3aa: CASSYGQGTTEAFF; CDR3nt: TGTGCCAGCAGCTACGGACAGGGAACCACTGAAGCTTTCTTT
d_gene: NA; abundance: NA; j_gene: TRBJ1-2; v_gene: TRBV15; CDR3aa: CATSRGDRRGLYGYTF; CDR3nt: TGTGCCACCAGCAGGGGTGACAGGAGGGGCCTCTATGGCTACACCTTC
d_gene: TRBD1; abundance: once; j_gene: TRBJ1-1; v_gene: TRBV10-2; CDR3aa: CASSSGTGFVGDTEAFF; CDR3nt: TGCGCCAGCAGTTCCGGGACAGGGTTCGTAGGTGACACTGAAGCTTTCTTT
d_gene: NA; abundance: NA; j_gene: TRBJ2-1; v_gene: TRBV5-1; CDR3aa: CASSLMGAAYNEQFF; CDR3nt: TGCGCCAGCAGCTTAATGGGGGCCGCCTACAATGAGCAGTTCTTC
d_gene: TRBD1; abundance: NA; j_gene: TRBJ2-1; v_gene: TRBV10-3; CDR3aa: CAIRGMRQGWFF; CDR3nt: TGTGCCATCAGGGGAATGAGACAGGGGTGGTTCTTC
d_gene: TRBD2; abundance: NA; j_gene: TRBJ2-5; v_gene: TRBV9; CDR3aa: CASSVVAGGEETQYF; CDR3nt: TGTGCCAGCAGCGTGGTAGCGGGGGGAGAAGAGACCCAGTACTTC
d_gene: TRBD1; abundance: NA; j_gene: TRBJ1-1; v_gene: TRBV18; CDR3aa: CASSPLQGKENTEAFF; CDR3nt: TGTGCCAGCTCACCATTACAGGGGAAGGAGAACACTGAAGCTTTCTTT
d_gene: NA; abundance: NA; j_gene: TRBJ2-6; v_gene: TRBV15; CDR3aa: CATSIATASGANVLTF; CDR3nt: TGTGCCACCAGCATAGCGACAGCCTCTGGGGCCAACGTCCTGACTTTC
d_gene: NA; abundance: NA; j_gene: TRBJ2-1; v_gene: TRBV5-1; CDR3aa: CASTGRDNEQFF; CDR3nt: TGCGCCAGCACGGGCAGGGACAATGAGCAGTTCTTC
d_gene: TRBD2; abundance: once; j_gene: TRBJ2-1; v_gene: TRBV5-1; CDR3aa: CASSPSGGDYNEQFF; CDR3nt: TGCGCCAGCAGCCCTAGCGGGGGGGACTACAATGAGCAGTTCTTC
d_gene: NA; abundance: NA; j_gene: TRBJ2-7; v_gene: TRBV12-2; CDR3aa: CARPGTGHYEQYF; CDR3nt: TGTGCAAGACCAGGGACGGGGCACTACGAGCAGTACTTC
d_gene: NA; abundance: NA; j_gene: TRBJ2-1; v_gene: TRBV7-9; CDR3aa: CASRPADEQFF; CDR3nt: TGTGCCAGCAGACCTGCGGATGAGCAGTTCTTC
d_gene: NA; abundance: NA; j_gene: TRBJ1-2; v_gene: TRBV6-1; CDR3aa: CASSEALRGKGYTF; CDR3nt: TGTGCCAGCAGTGAAGCGTTGCGGGGGAAGGGCTACACCTTC
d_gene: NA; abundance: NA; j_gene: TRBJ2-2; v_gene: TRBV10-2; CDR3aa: CASSRTATGELFF; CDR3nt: TGCGCCAGCAGTCGGACAGCCACCGGGGAGCTGTTTTTT
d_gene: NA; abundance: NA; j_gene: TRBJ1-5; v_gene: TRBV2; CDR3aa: CASAEDKTPLQHF; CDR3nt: TGTGCCAGCGCGGAAGACAAGACGCCGCTCCAGCATTTT
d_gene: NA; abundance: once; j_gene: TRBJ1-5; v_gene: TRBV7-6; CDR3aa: CASSLDATGQPQHF; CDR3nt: TGTGCCAGCAGCTTAGACGCTACAGGGCAGCCCCAGCATTTT
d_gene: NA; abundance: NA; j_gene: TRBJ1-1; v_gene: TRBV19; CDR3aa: CASSRLANTEAFF; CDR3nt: TGTGCCAGTAGTAGGCTAGCGAACACTGAAGCTTTCTTT
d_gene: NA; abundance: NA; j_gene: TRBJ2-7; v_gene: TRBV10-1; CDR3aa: CARSRQEKSYEQYF; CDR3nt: TGCGCCAGATCCCGACAGGAAAAGTCCTACGAGCAGTACTTC
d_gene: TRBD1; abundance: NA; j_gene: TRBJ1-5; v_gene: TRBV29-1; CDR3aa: CSAQTGGDQPQHF; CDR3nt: TGCAGCGCTCAGACAGGGGGCGATCAGCCCCAGCATTTT
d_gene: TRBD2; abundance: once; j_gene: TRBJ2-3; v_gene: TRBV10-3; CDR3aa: CAISSLPAGGTDTQYF; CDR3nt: TGTGCCATCAGTTCCCTTCCAGCGGGGGGCACAGATACGCAGTATTTT
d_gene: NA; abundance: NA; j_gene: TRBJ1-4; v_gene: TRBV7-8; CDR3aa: CASSLEPGREKLFF; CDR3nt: TGTGCCAGCAGCTTAGAGCCGGGGCGCGAAAAACTGTTTTTT